One sample yielded the 17 T cell receptor beta chains listed below, sequenced in a study of human T cells and chemical hapten exposure. MiXCR, applied by TCRdb to the RACE reads, yields one record per CDR3 protein. Of around 250,000 distinct CDR3 sequences listed, over 8% were seen once; the top ten hold around 2.5%. Time point noted: pre-sensitization, week 0. Treatment noted: therapeutic diphenylcyclopropenone sensitization with weekly scalp DPC. The source was whole blood, collected in connection with sensitization to the hapten diphenylcyclopropenone (DPC). The receptors stem from a woman in her 40s with alopecia areata. Some clones in this sample may be carry-over from other donors' samples.

This clonotype was detected many times. The rearrangement uses TRBV29-1 and TRBJ1-1; 7 bases align to TRBD1. With V trimmed by 4 bases and J by 11 bases, 16 bases remained unmatched. Germline CDR1 is SQVTM and CDR2 is ANQGSEA. The CDR3 totals 14 residues. CDR3 region: CSVARDRAPSEAFF. In nucleotides, the CDR3 is TGCAGCGTTGCCCGCGACAGGGCTCCATCAGAGGCTTTCTTT.

This clonotype was observed a few times. The chain carries TRBV20-1 and TRBJ2-3; 8 bases map to TRBD2. The CDR3 consists of 12 residues. V gave up 5 bases and J gave up 6 bases; unmatched junction bases: 4. The V gene's germline CDR1 is DFQATT and CDR2 SNEGSKA (reference sequence). CDR3 protein: CSASGTRDTQYF. The DNA of the CDR3 is TGCAGTGCTTCCGGGACTAGGGATACGCAGTATTTT.

Only a few counts were recorded for this clonotype. This sequence joins TRBV29-1 and TRBJ1-2; TRBD1 aligns across 7 bases. The CDR3 length is 14 residues. CDR1 SQVTM and CDR2 ANQGSEA come from the germline V gene. Trimming cost V 6 bases and J 2 bases; bases outside gene matches: 9. This CDR3 reads CSVLPIQGNYGYTF. The CDR3 DNA reads TGCAGCGTCCTCCCTATACAGGGGAACTATGGCTACACCTTC.

This clonotype was seen at least ten times. The V gene is TRBV7-9, the J gene TRBJ2-3; the match to TRBD1 covers 9 bases. The CDR3 is 16 amino acids. The V gene's germline CDR1 is SEHNR and CDR2 FQNEAQ (reference sequence). V dropped 6 bases and J dropped 1; count of bases not matched to a gene: 8. The CDR3 protein is CASRSDRDRGTDTQYF. CDR3 nucleotides: TGTGCCAGCAGATCGGACCGGGACAGGGGCACAGATACGCAGTATTTT.

The V call is TRBV10-3, the J call TRBJ2-2; 7 bases align to TRBD2. J lost 2 bases, V lost 2 bases, and 2 bases had no gene match. Germline CDR1 reads ENHRY; CDR2 reads SYGVKD. CDR3 length: 15 residues. The CDR3 loop is CAISEASGNTGELFF. The DNA of the CDR3 is TGTGCCATCAGTGAGGCTAGCGGAAACACCGGGGAGCTGTTTTTT.

This clonotype was seen at least ten times. The chain joins TRBV6-2 or TRBV6-3 to TRBJ1-1; tentative D call: TRBD1 (5 bases). Germline V gene sequence: CDR1 MNHEY, CDR2 SVGEGT. This CDR3 comprises 12 residues. The V end lost 8 bases, the J end lost 3 bases, and 10 bases lay between the germline ends. The CDR3 spells CASRGMDTEAFF. In nucleotides, the CDR3 is TGTGCCAGCCGGGGGATGGACACTGAAGCTTTCTTT.

In this sample, this clonotype turned up a few times. The V call is TRBV6-5, the J call TRBJ2-1; 8 bases match TRBD1. Trimming took 4 bases from V and 4 from J; bases not matched to a gene: 6. The germline CDR1 and CDR2 sequences are MNHEY and SVGAGI. The length of the CDR3 is 15 residues. In DNA form, the CDR3 reads TGTGCCAGCAGTTTGACAGGGGTGGTATACAATGAGCAGTTCTTC. It yields the protein CASSLTGVVYNEQFF.

Here the CDR3 reads CASKGGGVGAGEQFF. CDR3 nucleotide sequence: TGTGCCAGCAAAGGGGGGGGAGTCGGAGCTGGTGAGCAGTTCTTC. The chain links TRBV12-3 or TRBV12-4 to TRBJ2-1, with D possibly TRBD2 on 7 matching bases. The CDR3 length is 15 residues. V was clipped by 7 bases and J by 9 bases, with 22 bases between them.

This clonotype was counted at least ten times. The chain uses TRBV28 and TRBJ2-3, with TRBD2 matching 9 bases. Germline assignment: CDR1 MDHEN and CDR2 SYDVKM. The junction had 4 bases not matched to a gene; V was cut back by 5 bases and J by 4 bases. CDR3 length equals 14 residues. CDR3 in amino acids: CASSRRLAADTQYF. The CDR3 DNA is TGTGCCAGCAGTCGAAGACTAGCGGCAGATACGCAGTATTTT.

The chain carries TRBV6-6 and TRBJ2-5; tentatively, D is TRBD2 (5 bases). Germline V lookup: CDR1 MNHNY, CDR2 SVGAGI (reference sequence). The CDR3 runs 14 residues. Trimming stripped 5 bases from V and 4 bases from J, with 14 bases between. CDR3 residues: CASSPDSVRETQYF. Written as DNA, the CDR3 is TGTGCCAGCAGTCCGGACTCTGTGCGAGAGACCCAGTACTTC.

This clonotype showed up just a few times. This chain joins TRBV10-3 and TRBJ1-1, with 7 nucleotides matching TRBD1. V shed 10 bases and J 3 bases; nucleotides not matched to a gene: 8. CDR1 and CDR2 (germline): ENHRY, SYGVKD. The CDR3 contains 13 residues. The CDR3 region is CATESGQHTEAFF. The DNA for the CDR3 is TGTGCCACCGAATCGGGACAGCACACTGAAGCTTTCTTT.

This clonotype was seen at least ten times. The chain uses TRBV27 and TRBJ2-7, with 11 bases identical to TRBD1. Germline CDR1 and CDR2: MNHEY and SMNVEV (reference sequence). This CDR3 has 14 residues. J gave up 6 bases and V 4 bases, and 5 bases lay outside the gene matches. CDR3 residues: CASSSGTGGPEQYF. Here the CDR3 DNA reads TGTGCCAGCAGTTCCGGGACAGGGGGGCCCGAGCAGTACTTC.

V is TRBV6-5 and J is TRBJ2-5; no definite D call. There are 12 residues in the CDR3. Trimming cost V 5 bases and J 7 bases, with 11 bases left between them. Germline loops: CDR1 MNHEY, CDR2 SVGAGI. For the CDR3, the DNA is TGTGCCAGCAGTCCTGGCACCCCGACCCAGTACTTC. This gives the protein CASSPGTPTQYF.

This clonotype showed up just a few times. This chain joins TRBV3-1 and TRBJ2-2; maybe TRBD2 (6 bases). Germline values: CDR1 LGHDT, CDR2 YNNKEL (reference sequence). Trimming removed 1 base at V and 15 bases at J, with 18 bases between. The CDR3 consists of 14 residues. CDR3 nucleotide sequence: TGTGCCAGCAGCCAAGCCTCAGCGGGCGCTACAGTGTTTTTT. This gives the protein CASSQASAGATVFF.

This clonotype showed up many times. J is TRBJ1-5 and V is TRBV18; a weak D match, TRBD1 (5 bases). With 8 bases removed from V and 5 bases from J, the gap between germline ends came to 13 bases. The CDR3 loop spans 13 amino acids. Germline V CDR1 and CDR2: KGHSH, LQKENI. As DNA, the CDR3 is TGTGCCAGCAGCCCAGGGCGCGATCAGCCCCAGCATTTT. Amino acid sequence: CASSPGRDQPQHF.

In its sample, this clonotype was seen many times. The gene calls are TRBV25-1 and TRBJ1-3, with TRBD1 matching over 7 bases. CDR1 is MGHDK, CDR2 SYGVNS, per germline. CDR3 length: 14 amino acids. With 5 bases clipped from V and 0 bases from J, the junction kept 1 base outside the gene matches. Here the CDR3 DNA reads TGTGCCAGCAGTACAGGGGTCTCTGGAAACACCATATATTTT. It encodes CASSTGVSGNTIYF.

There are many counts of this clonotype. The chain is built from TRBV27 and TRBJ2-5; D perhaps matches TRBD1 (5 bases). Trimming pared 2 bases from V and 2 bases from J, leaving 12 bases between. CDR3 length: 15 residues. Per germline, CDR1 MNHEY and CDR2 SMNVEV (reference sequence). CDR3 nucleotides: TGTGCCAGCAGTTTACGGTCAGGGTATCAAGAGACCCAGTACTTC. Translating it yields CASSLRSGYQETQYF.